Below are 21 T cell receptor beta chains sequenced from a single sample in a study of Graves' ophthalmopathy and Graves' hyperthyroidism. RNA served as the template for amplifying TCR beta CDR3 regions. Following a first-round RT-PCR that used HTBI primers, a second-round multiplex PCR was carried out. MiXCR, run by TCRdb on the multiplex PCR reads, gives a single entry per CDR3 protein. The sample shows about 210,000 distinct CDR3 sequences, over 25% of them seen only once. The sample consisted of peripheral blood. These receptors were obtained from a man aged 50 to 60 with Graves' ophthalmopathy.

At least ten counts were recorded for this clonotype. This rearrangement joins TRBV19 to TRBJ1-6; D call uncertain. The CDR3 length is 14 residues. Deletions cut 8 bases from V and 8 bases from J, with 16 bases between. Looked up from germline, CDR1 is LNHDA and CDR2 is SQIVND (reference sequence). In nucleotides, the CDR3 is TGTGCCAGTGGTAGGAAGTCCGCAGATTCACCCCTCCACTTT. It encodes CASGRKSADSPLHF.

This clonotype came up many times. This chain links TRBV28 with TRBJ2-6, with D tentatively TRBD2 (6 bases). The CDR3 runs 18 residues. Trimming shortened V by 2 bases and J by 0 bases, and 14 bases separated the two germline ends. The germline V gene has CDR1 MDHEN and CDR2 SYDVKM. The CDR3 DNA is TGTGCCAGCAGTTTACTGGAGGGATCGGGCTCTGGGGCCAACGTCCTGACTTTC. This codes for CASSLLEGSGSGANVLTF.

In its sample, this clonotype was seen many times. This chain uses TRBV2 with TRBJ1-6; D might be TRBD1 (5 bases). Trimming pared 3 bases from V and 7 bases from J, leaving 13 bases between. The CDR3 totals 15 residues. Germline V lookup: CDR1 SNHLY, CDR2 FYNNEI. This CDR3 is CASSEGDVRNSPLHF. DNA of the CDR3: TGTGCCAGCAGTGAGGGGGATGTGCGCAATTCACCCCTCCACTTT. The full variable domain, completed using reference TRBV2 and TRBJ1-6, is EPEVTQTPSHQVTQMGQEVILRCVPISNHLYFYWYRQILGQKVEFLVSFYNNEISEKSEIFDDQFSVERPDGSNFTLKIRSTKLEDSAMYFCASSEGDVRNSPLHFGNGTRLTVT.

The chain combines TRBV6-5 with TRBJ1-2, with a possible D match to TRBD1 (5 bases). The germline V gene encodes CDR1 MNHEY and CDR2 SVGAGI. CDR3 length: 13 residues. Between the trimmed V and J ends, which lost 7 bases and 7 bases, there was a span of 16 bases. The CDR3 region has the DNA TGTGCCAGCACTAACCTAATGACAGCTGGCTACACCTTC. As protein: CASTNLMTAGYTF.

This clonotype occurred many times. J is TRBJ2-5 and V is TRBV20-1, with D possibly being TRBD1 or TRBD2 (6 bases each). In germline, CDR1 is DFQATT, CDR2 SNEGSKA (reference sequence). V lost 0 bases and J lost 1, with 12 bases in between. CDR3 length equals 15 residues. The CDR3 region has the DNA TGCAGTGCTAGAGATCTAGGGGGGAGCCAAGAGACCCAGTACTTC. Protein sequence: CSARDLGGSQETQYF.

CDR3 in amino acids: CASNLLAENTGELFF. CDR3 in DNA: TGTGCCAGCAATCTTCTAGCGGAAAACACCGGGGAGCTGTTTTTT. This sequence joins TRBV6-2 or TRBV6-3 and TRBJ2-2; TRBD2 matches 7 bases. This CDR3 contains 15 residues. Losses at the gene ends were 7 bases for V and 2 bases for J; bases not matched to a gene: 7. Germline V gene sequence: CDR1 MNHEY, CDR2 SVGEGT.

The chain joins TRBV6-4 to TRBJ2-2; 11 nucleotides line up with TRBD2. Germline-derived CDR1 and CDR2 are MRHNA and SNTAGT. The CDR3 has 18 residues. V gave up 2 bases and J gave up 3 bases; unmatched junction bases: 8. CDR3 sequence (DNA): TGTGCCAGCAGTGACGGGAATAGCGGGAGGGCCTACACCGGGGAGCTGTTTTTT. It encodes CASSDGNSGRAYTGELFF.

V is TRBV19 and J is TRBJ2-5, with TRBD2 matching over 7 bases. The CDR3 consists of 14 residues. The trim removed 3 bases at V and 3 bases at J, leaving 4 bases unmatched. The germline CDR1 and CDR2 sequences are LNHDA and SQIVND (reference sequence). The CDR3 region has the DNA TGTGCCAGTAGTATTAGTCTAGCGGAAGAGACCCAGTACTTC. Its protein is CASSISLAEETQYF.

This clonotype has ten or more counts. The rearrangement links TRBV5-1 to TRBJ2-5; either TRBD1 or TRBD2 may fit D (5 bases each). CDR1 is SGHRS, CDR2 YFSETQ, per germline. The length of the CDR3 is 13 residues. Trimming removed 7 bases from V and 2 bases from J, with 12 bases in between. CDR3 protein: CASRDLRQETQYF. CDR3 nucleotides: TGCGCCAGCCGGGACCTACGGCAAGAGACCCAGTACTTC. The full variable domain, in which reference TRBV5-1 and TRBJ2-5 provide the parts outside the CDR3, is KAGVTQTPRYLIKTRGQQVTLSCSPISGHRSVSWYQQTPGQGLQFLFEYFSETQRNKGNFPGRFSGRQFSNSRSEMNVSTLELGDSALYLCASRDLRQETQYFGPGTRLLVL.

This clonotype was recorded a few times. V gene TRBV6-1 combines with J gene TRBJ2-5; perhaps TRBD1 as D (7 bases). The V gene lost 7 bases and the J gene lost 4 bases, with 16 bases spanning the gap. This CDR3 has 14 residues. Germline lookup yields CDR1 MNHNS and CDR2 SASEGT. The CDR3 bases are TGTGCCAGCATGGGACAGCTGGGAGGAGAGACCCAGTACTTC. This encodes CASMGQLGGETQYF.

This clonotype was observed at least ten times. The chain carries TRBV6-5 and TRBJ2-4, with D perhaps being TRBD1 or TRBD2 (6 bases each). The V end was cut by 6 bases, the J end by 5 bases, with 14 bases between. CDR3 length: 14 residues. Germline values: CDR1 MNHEY, CDR2 SVGAGI. The CDR3 loop reads CASRHREVQNIQYF. CDR3 nucleotide sequence: TGTGCCAGCAGGCACAGGGAGGTCCAAAACATTCAGTACTTC.

This clonotype was detected ten times or more. The chain links TRBV6-2 or TRBV6-3 to TRBJ2-7; tentative D call: TRBD2 (6 bases). The V end was cut by 0 bases, the J end by 4 bases, with 16 bases between. Germline CDR1 MNHEY, CDR2 SVGEGT. This CDR3 spans 16 amino acids. The CDR3 DNA reads as TGTGCCAGCAGTTACTCGCGTGCGGGGAGTGAGTACGAGCAGTACTTC. Amino acid sequence: CASSYSRAGSEYEQYF.

This clonotype was counted a single time. CDR3 protein: CASSLTPTNYGYTF. The CDR3 nucleotides read TGTGCCAGCAGTCTGACACCTACAAACTATGGCTACACCTTC. This chain joins TRBV2 and TRBJ1-2; D call uncertain. The CDR3 has 14 residues. Trimming took off 5 bases at V and 2 bases at J, with 12 bases between the two ends. Germline values: CDR1 SNHLY, CDR2 FYNNEI.

This clonotype was recorded many times. V is TRBV12-3 or TRBV12-4 and J is TRBJ2-6; D may be TRBD1 (5 bases). Trimming shortened V by 3 bases and J by 16 bases, and 16 bases separated the two germline ends. The CDR3 is 13 amino acids. The CDR3 coding sequence is TGTGCCAGCAGTTTCGGCGACAGTCACGGTCTGACTTTC. This sequence encodes CASSFGDSHGLTF.

At least ten counts were recorded for this clonotype. CDR3 loop: CSARGFGPPQGEQYF. The CDR3 DNA reads as TGCAGTGCTAGGGGTTTCGGGCCCCCTCAGGGAGAGCAGTACTTC. The chain couples TRBV20-1 to TRBJ2-7; D is perhaps TRBD1 (5 bases). Trimming removed 3 bases at V and 7 bases at J, with 22 bases between. The germline V gene encodes CDR1 DFQATT and CDR2 SNEGSKA (reference sequence). This CDR3 is 15 amino acids long.

This clonotype was observed many times. CDR3 sequence reads: CASSLKAGPAGNTIYF. The CDR3 bases are TGTGCCAGCAGCTTAAAGGCGGGACCCGCCGGAAACACCATATATTTT. The chain uses TRBV7-3 and TRBJ1-3, with D possibly being TRBD1 (5 bases). CDR1 is SGHTA, CDR2 FQGTGA, per germline. The V and J ends lost 1 base and 4 bases respectively, with 14 bases between them. This CDR3 is built from 16 residues.

V is TRBV7-2 and J is TRBJ1-2; a weak D match, TRBD1 (5 bases). This CDR3 comprises 17 residues. CDR1 and CDR2 (germline): SGHTA, FQGNSA. With 6 bases removed from V and 4 bases from J, the gap between germline ends came to 24 bases. In DNA form, the CDR3 reads TGTGCCAGCAGGCGCCGGGACTCATCATCGGGAACCTATGGCTACACCTTC. Its translation: CASRRRDSSSGTYGYTF. Using reference TRBV7-2 and TRBJ1-2 for the parts outside the CDR3, the full variable domain is GAGVSQSPSNKVTEKGKDVELRCDPISGHTALYWYRQSLGQGLEFLIYFQGNSAPDKSGLPSDRFSAERTGGSVSTLTIQRTQQEDSAVYLCASRRRDSSSGTYGYTFGSGTRLTVV.

This chain uses TRBV29-1 with TRBJ1-2; D uncertain. Trimming left V 5 bases short and J 0 bases short, with 13 bases between. This CDR3 is built from 14 residues. Germline CDR1 reads SQVTM; CDR2 reads ANQGSEA. In nucleotides, the CDR3 is TGCAGCGTTCTCGAACAGCCACCTAACTATGGCTACACCTTC. Translating gives CSVLEQPPNYGYTF.

The rearrangement links TRBV7-2 to TRBJ2-5, with 13 bases lining up with TRBD2. The CDR3 extends over 14 amino acids. V lost 6 bases, J lost 5 bases, and 3 bases stayed unmatched. Per the germline V gene, CDR1 is SGHTA and CDR2 is FQGNSA. CDR3 nucleotides: TGTGCCAGCAGTACTAGCGGGAGGGTTGAGACCCAGTACTTC. Its protein product is CASSTSGRVETQYF. Full variable domain (rest looked up from reference TRBV7-2 and TRBJ2-5): GAGVSQSPSNKVTEKGKDVELRCDPISGHTALYWYRQSLGQGLEFLIYFQGNSAPDKSGLPSDRFSAERTGGSVSTLTIQRTQQEDSAVYLCASSTSGRVETQYFGPGTRLLVL.

This clonotype has at least ten counts. The chain recombines TRBV4-1 with TRBJ2-7; D perhaps matches TRBD1 (6 bases). V lost 4 bases and J 7 bases, leaving 17 bases between the germline ends. This CDR3 is 14 amino acids long. Germline lookup yields CDR1 MGHRA and CDR2 YSYEKL. CDR3 amino acids: CASSPDSSTGEQYF. Written as DNA, the CDR3 is TGCGCCAGCAGCCCGGACAGTTCAACGGGGGAGCAGTACTTC.

Comment on this clonotype: Sequence at one end of the junction differs from germline and may be a read error. This chain uses TRBV6-2 or TRBV6-3 with TRBJ2-5; D not certain. The CDR3 covers 13 residues. CDR1 and CDR2 (germline): MNHEY, SVGEGT. CDR3 nucleotides: TGTGCCAGTAGTTACCTAGACCAAGAGACCCAGTACTTC. It specifies CASSYLDQETQYF.